The clone carrying this TCR beta chain occurred many times. Each TCR cDNA molecule carried a unique molecular identifier. TCRdb reprocessed the 5' RACE reads via MiXCR and lists one record per CDR3 protein. The sample carries 30,000 to 45,000 distinct CDR3 sequences, 4% to 6% recorded once. Time point reported: sample taken at primary tumor resection. Whole RNA was taken from tumor, nontumor lung or frozen PBMC; it was then sequenced unsorted. The data were taken from a study of spatial heterogeneity in lung cancer. Germline CDR1 SGHRS, CDR2 YFSETQ. V was pared by 3 bases and J by 3 bases, with 6 bases of the junction left unmatched. The CDR3 covers 14 residues.

This rearrangement joins TRBV5-1 to TRBJ2-7; TRBD2 agrees at 7 bases. The TCR was taken from a female donor with early-stage non-small cell lung cancer. Sequenced material: PBMCs, taken at surgery. The CDR3 DNA reads as TGCGCCAGCAGCTCAGCGGGACTAATCTACGAGCAGTACTTC. It yields the protein CASSSAGLIYEQYF.